The 19 T cell receptor beta chains reported below all come from one sample, sequenced in a study of siplizumab effects on memory and regulatory T cells. Sequenced by immunoSEQ multiplex PCR; TCRdb stores in-frame clones only, minus some. This table has some 56,000 clones, around 97% appearing once. The sequencing input was naive CD8+ T cells sorted from blood. The receptors come from a human donor in good health.

The V gene is TRBV9, the J gene TRBJ2-3; possibly TRBD2 for D (6 bases). Trimming shortened V by 2 bases and J by 0 bases, and 7 bases separated the two germline ends. The CDR3 spans 14 residues. Germline lookup yields CDR1 SGDLS and CDR2 YYNGEE. The CDR3 DNA follows: TGTGCCAGCAGCGTGGAGGGAAGCACAGATACGCAGTATTTT. Residues: CASSVEGSTDTQYF.

The chain carries TRBV30 and TRBJ2-6; D not certain. Germline CDR1 is GTSNPN and CDR2 is SVGIG (reference sequence). There are 14 residues in the CDR3. V gave up 4 bases and J gave up 0 bases, with 7 bases separating them. The CDR3 protein is CAWTGGSGANVLTF. CDR3 in DNA: TGTGCCTGGACCGGTGGCTCTGGGGCCAACGTCCTGACTTTC. Based on the CDR3 plus reference TRBV30 and TRBJ2-6, the full variable domain is SQTIHQWPATLVQPVGSPLSLECTVEGTSNPNLYWYRQAAGRGLQLLFYSVGIGQISSEVPQNLSASRPQDRQFILSSKKLLLSDSGFYLCAWTGGSGANVLTFGAGSRLTVL.

The chain joins TRBV2 to TRBJ2-5, with D possibly being TRBD2 (5 bases). Trimming removed 2 bases from V and 0 bases from J, with 10 bases in between. CDR3 length: 15 amino acids. The germline gives CDR1 SNHLY, CDR2 FYNNEI. CDR3 sequence reads: CASSEWVSDQETQYF. The CDR3 nucleotides are TGTGCCAGCAGTGAATGGGTTAGCGACCAAGAGACCCAGTACTTC.

This clone showed up just once. CDR3 bases: TGTGCCAGCAGCTTAGAATTTGGGGGATCAGTCTACGAGCAGTACTTC. The encoded protein is CASSLEFGGSVYEQYF. This chain links TRBV5-8 with TRBJ2-7; possibly TRBD1 or TRBD2 for D (5 bases each). The CDR3 extends over 16 amino acids. Germline V gene sequence: CDR1 SGHTS, CDR2 YDEGEE. Trimming removed 2 bases at V and 3 bases at J, with 18 bases between.

The CDR3 is CASSFGTGGETQYF. CDR3 DNA sequence: TGTGCCAGCAGCTTTGGGACAGGGGGAGAGACCCAGTACTTC. This chain joins TRBV5-6 and TRBJ2-5; TRBD1 matches 11 bases. Per germline, CDR1 SGHDT and CDR2 YYEEEE. CDR3 length: 14 amino acids. The ends lost 2 bases at V and 4 bases at J; junction bases unmatched: 1.

The V call is TRBV11-2, the J call TRBJ2-7, with D tentatively TRBD1 (6 bases). This CDR3 comprises 14 residues. Germline V CDR1 and CDR2: SGHAT, FQNNGV. The ends were cut back, 5 bases at V and 7 bases at J, with 18 bases in the middle. The CDR3 DNA is TGTGCCAGCAGCCCACGGGACACCATTCGGGAGCAGTACTTC. Translation gives CASSPRDTIREQYF.

The chain employs TRBV28 and TRBJ2-7; TRBD2 agrees at 8 bases. Germline CDR1 is MDHEN and CDR2 is SYDVKM. V shed 5 bases and J 4 bases; nucleotides not matched to a gene: 13. This CDR3 comprises 16 residues. CDR3 DNA sequence: TGTGCCAGCAGTCCCCGGGGGGGGCACCCTGATTACGAGCAGTACTTC. Translating gives CASSPRGGHPDYEQYF.

This clone was found once. This chain's CDR3 is CASSSTVVAGGPNNEQFF. CDR3 sequence (DNA): TGTGCCAGCAGCTCAACCGTGGTCGCGGGAGGGCCAAACAATGAGCAGTTCTTC. V is TRBV7-9 and J is TRBJ2-1; 9 nucleotides line up with TRBD2. CDR1 is SEHNR, CDR2 FQNEAQ, per germline (reference sequence). The length of the CDR3 is 18 residues. The V and J ends lost 4 bases and 5 bases, in that order; junction bases with no gene match: 15.

The chain links TRBV30 to TRBJ1-5; D is uncertain. Germline lookup yields CDR1 GTSNPN and CDR2 SVGIG (reference sequence). The CDR3 totals 12 residues. V was clipped by 3 bases and J by 4 bases, with 7 bases between them. Here the CDR3 reads CAWRVGNQPQHF. Written as DNA, the CDR3 is TGTGCCTGGAGAGTGGGTAATCAGCCCCAGCATTTT.

The chain uses TRBV18 and TRBJ1-2; 9 bases align to TRBD1. The CDR3 has 16 residues. Trimming removed 4 bases from V and 0 bases from J; junction bases left unmatched: 6. The germline gives CDR1 KGHSH, CDR2 LQKENI. The CDR3 loop reads CASSHEGQGSNYGYTF. CDR3 DNA: TGTGCCAGCTCACATGAAGGACAGGGGTCTAACTATGGCTACACCTTC.

V gene TRBV19 combines with J gene TRBJ1-6; 9 bases are a match to TRBD1. V dropped 5 bases and J dropped 6; count of bases not matched to a gene: 5. The CDR3 has 15 amino acids. Per germline, CDR1 LNHDA and CDR2 SQIVND (reference sequence). CDR3 sequence (DNA): TGTGCCAGTAGTGCCGGGACAGGGACTAATTCACCCCTCCACTTT. It specifies CASSAGTGTNSPLHF.

The gene calls are TRBV9 and TRBJ1-1; 7 bases are shared with TRBD1. V shed 4 bases and J 2 bases; nucleotides not matched to a gene: 5. The CDR3 contains 14 residues. Germline V lookup: CDR1 SGDLS, CDR2 YYNGEE. The CDR3 region has the DNA TGTGCCAGCAGCTCACCAGGGGGTAACACTGAAGCTTTCTTT. Its translation: CASSSPGGNTEAFF.

In nucleotides, the CDR3 is TGTGCCAGCAGCTTAGACGTTGGGACTGAAGCTTTCTTT. Its translation: CASSLDVGTEAFF. This chain joins TRBV7-9 and TRBJ1-1; D is ambiguous. This CDR3 has 13 residues. Germline V CDR1 and CDR2: SEHNR, FQNEAQ (reference sequence). V was pared by 1 base and J by 5 bases, with 8 bases between. Full variable domain (remainder filled in from reference TRBV7-9 and TRBJ1-1): DTGVSQNPRHKITKRGQNVTFRCDPISEHNRLYWYRQTLGQGPEFLTYFQNEAQLEKSRLLSDRFSAERPKGSFSTLEIQRTEQGDSAMYLCASSLDVGTEAFFGQGTRLTVV.

The CDR3 DNA sequence: TGTGCCAGCAGCGTAACCGACTACGCATACGAGCAGTACTTC. Translated, it gives CASSVTDYAYEQYF. The chain couples TRBV9 to TRBJ2-7; D might be TRBD2 (5 bases). The V and J ends lost 1 base and 4 bases respectively, with 12 bases between them. This CDR3 has 14 residues. Per the germline V gene, CDR1 is SGDLS and CDR2 is YYNGEE.

V is TRBV6-1 and J is TRBJ2-7, with D perhaps TRBD2 (5 bases). Germline assignment: CDR1 MNHNS and CDR2 SASEGT. The CDR3 contains 14 residues. Trimming stripped 4 bases from V and 3 bases from J, with 13 bases between. CDR3 coding DNA: TGTGCCAGCAGTGGTCACGGGGTTGTCTACGAGCAGTACTTC. Translation gives CASSGHGVVYEQYF.

This chain uses TRBV4-3 with TRBJ1-5; D is unclear. The germline V and J ends were trimmed by 6 bases and 6 bases, with 12 bases remaining between them. Germline V gene sequence: CDR1 LGHNA, CDR2 YSLEER. This CDR3 comprises 13 residues. The CDR3 DNA follows: TGCGCCAGCAGTCCGGGTGTCTTTCAGCCCCAGCATTTT. Residues: CASSPGVFQPQHF.

The rearrangement uses TRBV6-1 and TRBJ2-2; the D gene is possibly TRBD2 (6 bases). Germline-derived CDR1 and CDR2 are MNHNS and SASEGT. With 1 base removed from V and 4 bases from J, the gap between germline ends came to 10 bases. This CDR3 region has 15 residues. CDR3 coding DNA: TGTGCCAGCAGTGAAGTGGAGGGGACCACCGGGGAGCTGTTTTTT. This sequence encodes CASSEVEGTTGELFF.

The chain is built from TRBV12-5 and TRBJ1-2; D is undetermined. Germline V lookup: CDR1 LGHNT, CDR2 FRNRAP. This CDR3 contains 14 residues. V shed 7 bases and J shed 1 base, with 13 bases lying between them. Written as DNA, the CDR3 is TGTGCTAGTGTTGGGTGGGCCGATAACTATGGCTACACCTTC. This codes for CASVGWADNYGYTF.

The chain joins TRBV7-9 to TRBJ2-3; 14 bases match TRBD2. V was clipped by 5 bases and J by 6 bases; unmatched bases: 4. CDR3 length equals 15 residues. CDR1 and CDR2 (germline): SEHNR, FQNEAQ (reference sequence). CDR3 protein: CASSRTSGRLDTQYF. The CDR3 bases are TGTGCCAGCAGCAGGACTAGCGGGAGGCTCGATACGCAGTATTTT.